The T cell receptor beta chain described here comes from a study of T cells in Graves' hyperthyroidism and ophthalmopathy. Findings and caveats of the study: Most thyroid clonotypes that were expanded above 0.001 also turned up in blood.

Remarks on this clonotype: As yet, its antigen is unknown.

Ophthalmopathy patients had moderate-to-severe active disease, CAS ≥3, NOSPECS ≥4, and disease duration under 3 months. Used for diagnoses were clinical symptoms, serum thyroxine and TRAb, thyroid ultrasound and orbital computed tomography. Extraction of PBMCs used about 9.2 ml of fresh peripheral blood. V gave up 5 bases and J gave up 0 bases; unmatched junction bases: 3. Per germline, CDR1 SGHTA and CDR2 FQGNSA. The CDR3 totals 15 residues. Amplification yielded TCR beta CDR3 regions, with RNA transcripts as the source. The HTBI set primed first-round TCR CDR3 RT-PCR. Using its own MiXCR run on the multiplex PCR reads, TCRdb lists one record per CDR3 protein. The sample has hundreds of thousands of distinct CDR3 sequences; around 20% are singletons.

The specimen sequenced was blood. V and J are TRBV7-2 and TRBJ2-7; 11 nucleotides line up with TRBD2. The clonotype originates from a middle-aged man with Graves' ophthalmopathy. CDR3 DNA: TGTGCCAGCAGCCAGGGACTAGCGGCCTCCTACGAGCAGTACTTC. It translates to CASSQGLAASYEQYF. Based on the CDR3 plus reference TRBV7-2 and TRBJ2-7, the full variable domain is GAGVSQSPSNKVTEKGKDVELRCDPISGHTALYWYRQSLGQGLEFLIYFQGNSAPDKSGLPSDRFSAERTGGSVSTLTIQRTQQEDSAVYLCASSQGLAASYEQYFGPGTRLTVT.